This TCR beta chain appears in the sequencing data of a study of vaccination and CD4 T cells after COVID-19. Turning to the study itself: Stimulation used overlapping spike peptides from SARS-CoV-2, HCoV-NL63, HCoV-OC43 and HCoV-229E.

CD4+ T cells that had been cultured provided DNA sequenced with the Oncomine TCR Beta short-read assay. TCRdb redid the calling of the PCR reads with MiXCR, one entry per CDR3 protein. The sample has fewer than 20,000 distinct CDR3 sequences; 44% are singletons. Time point in this sample: late sampling 161 to 241 days after vaccination in a few convalescent patients. Treatment defined: roughly 10-day PBMC culture with coronavirus spike peptide pools or control peptides (ViraFEST assay). Antigen-specific T cells were expanded with peptide pools by ViraFEST, and TCRs were then sequenced. Only one count was recorded for this clonotype. What it recognizes is unknown. The CDR3 runs 15 residues. The V segment lost 5 bases and the J segment 9 bases; nucleotides outside the gene matches: 13. Per germline, CDR1 MNHEY and CDR2 SVGEGT.

The material was CD4+ T cells from blood, cultured in vitro, obtained about 7 months after SARS-CoV-2 vaccination. The chain combines TRBV6-2 or TRBV6-3 with TRBJ2-1, with 7 bases identical to TRBD2. The origin of this receptor is a human donor who had recovered from COVID-19. The CDR3 region has the DNA TGTGCCAGCAGTCCCCTAGCGGAGAACCCCCTTGAGCAGTTCTTC. This sequence encodes CASSPLAENPLEQFF.